This T cell receptor beta chain was sequenced in a study of blood T cells in healthy people across ages. The CDR3 length is 11 residues. Germline CDR1 is DFQATT and CDR2 is SNEGSKA (reference sequence). V lost 6 bases, J lost 6 bases, and 10 bases lay in between. A sample-barcoded 5' primer and a J-beta primer mix were used in a second PCR of roughly 6 to 11 cycles. TCRdb re-analysed the 5' RACE reads in MiXCR, keeping a single row per CDR3 protein. This sample has roughly 1,500,000 distinct CDR3 sequences; about 40% occur once, and the top ten carry roughly 8.2%. Material: blood. The clonotype originates from a woman aged 18-35 years in good health. This chain links TRBV20-1 with TRBJ2-3; D call uncertain. DNA for the CDR3: TGCAGTGCCACGACTGTGGATACGCAGTATTTT. Translated: CSATTVDTQYF.